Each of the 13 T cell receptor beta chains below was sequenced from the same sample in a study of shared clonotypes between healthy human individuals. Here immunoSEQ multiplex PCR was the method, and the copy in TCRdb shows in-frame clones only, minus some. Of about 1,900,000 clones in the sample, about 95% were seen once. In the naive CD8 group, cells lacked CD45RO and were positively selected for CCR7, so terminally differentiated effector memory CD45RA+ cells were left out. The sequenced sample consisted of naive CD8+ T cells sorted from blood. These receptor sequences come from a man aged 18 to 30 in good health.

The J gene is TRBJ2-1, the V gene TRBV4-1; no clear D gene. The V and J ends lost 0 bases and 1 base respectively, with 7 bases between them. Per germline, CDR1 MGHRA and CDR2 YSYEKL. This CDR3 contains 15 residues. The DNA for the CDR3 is TGCGCCAGCAGCCAAGACGAAGGATCCTACAATGAGCAGTTCTTC. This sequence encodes CASSQDEGSYNEQFF.

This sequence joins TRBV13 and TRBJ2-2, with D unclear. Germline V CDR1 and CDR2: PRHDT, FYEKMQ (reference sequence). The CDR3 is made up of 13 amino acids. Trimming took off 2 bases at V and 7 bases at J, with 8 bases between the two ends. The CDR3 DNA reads TGTGCCAGCAGCTTACCGAATGACGGGGAGCTGTTTTTT. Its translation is CASSLPNDGELFF.

DNA for the CDR3: TGTGCCAGCAGCCCCTTCGGGGCCGGGGAGCTGTTTTTT. As protein: CASSPFGAGELFF. The chain carries TRBV7-6 and TRBJ2-2; TRBD2 is a possible D gene (5 bases). Trimming took off 5 bases at V and 6 bases at J, with 10 bases between the two ends. This CDR3 is built from 13 residues. Germline CDR1 SGHVS, CDR2 FNYEAQ.

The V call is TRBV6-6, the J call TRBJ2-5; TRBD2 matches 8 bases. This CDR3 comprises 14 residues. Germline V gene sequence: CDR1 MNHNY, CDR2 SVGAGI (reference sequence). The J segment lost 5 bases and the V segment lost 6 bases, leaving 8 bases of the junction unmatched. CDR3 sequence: CASSIGTRYETQYF. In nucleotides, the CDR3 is TGTGCCAGCAGCATTGGGACTAGATACGAGACCCAGTACTTC.

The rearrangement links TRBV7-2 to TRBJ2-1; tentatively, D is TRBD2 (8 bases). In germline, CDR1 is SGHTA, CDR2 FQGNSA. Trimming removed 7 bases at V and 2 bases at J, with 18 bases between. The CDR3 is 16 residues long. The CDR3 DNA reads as TGTGCCAGCACCGAGGGGGCTAGCGGGCCCTACAATGAGCAGTTCTTC. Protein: CASTEGASGPYNEQFF.

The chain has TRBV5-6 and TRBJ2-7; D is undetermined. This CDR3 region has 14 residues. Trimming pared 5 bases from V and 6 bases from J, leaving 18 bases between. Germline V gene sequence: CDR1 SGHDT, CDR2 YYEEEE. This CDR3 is CASRWGSTMGEQYF. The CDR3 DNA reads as TGTGCCAGCAGATGGGGATCTACCATGGGCGAGCAGTACTTC.

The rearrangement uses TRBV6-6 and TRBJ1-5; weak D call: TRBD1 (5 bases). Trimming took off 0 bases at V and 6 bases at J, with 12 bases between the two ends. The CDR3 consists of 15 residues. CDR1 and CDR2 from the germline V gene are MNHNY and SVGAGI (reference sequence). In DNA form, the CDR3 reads TGTGCCAGCAGTTACTCGATTCAGGGTGGTCAGCCCCAGCATTTT. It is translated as CASSYSIQGGQPQHF.

The CDR3 DNA follows: TGTGCCAGCAGCGAACCCGAAGGGGTGAACACTGAAGCTTTCTTT. It is translated as CASSEPEGVNTEAFF. The chain joins TRBV2 to TRBJ1-1, with D perhaps TRBD1 (5 bases). The CDR3 sequence is 15 residues long. Trimming cost V 6 bases and J 0 bases, with 14 bases left between them. Germline values: CDR1 SNHLY, CDR2 FYNNEI.

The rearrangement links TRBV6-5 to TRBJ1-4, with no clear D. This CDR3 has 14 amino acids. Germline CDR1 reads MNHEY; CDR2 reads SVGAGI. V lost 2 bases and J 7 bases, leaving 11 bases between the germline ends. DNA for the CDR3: TGTGCCAGCAGTTACGGCAGAGCAGGTGAAAAACTGTTTTTT. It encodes CASSYGRAGEKLFF.

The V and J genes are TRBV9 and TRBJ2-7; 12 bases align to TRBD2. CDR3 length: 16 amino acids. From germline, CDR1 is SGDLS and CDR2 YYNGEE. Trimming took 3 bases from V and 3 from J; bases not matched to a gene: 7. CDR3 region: CASSAELAGGLYEQYF. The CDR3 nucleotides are TGTGCCAGCAGCGCCGAACTAGCGGGAGGACTCTACGAGCAGTACTTC.

This CDR3 is CASSSLAGGLDEQFF. CDR3 nucleotides: TGTGCCAGCAGTTCACTAGCGGGGGGGCTGGATGAGCAGTTCTTC. The rearrangement uses TRBV6-1 and TRBJ2-1, with TRBD2 matching over 13 bases. Germline V CDR1 and CDR2: MNHNS, SASEGT. The CDR3 contains 15 residues. After removal of 5 bases from V and 8 bases from J, the junction contained 6 bases not matched to a gene.

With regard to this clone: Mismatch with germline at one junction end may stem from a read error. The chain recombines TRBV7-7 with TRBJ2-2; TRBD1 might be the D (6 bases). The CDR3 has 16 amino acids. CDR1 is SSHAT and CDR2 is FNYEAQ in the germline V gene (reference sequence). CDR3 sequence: CASSLHGTYNTGELFF. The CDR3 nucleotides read TGTGCTAGCAGCCTGCACGGGACATATAACACCGGGGAGCTGTTTTTT. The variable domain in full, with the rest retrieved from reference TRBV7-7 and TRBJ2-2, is GAGVSQSPRYKVTKRGQDVTLRCDPISSHATLYWYQQALGQGPEFLTYFNYEAQPDKSGLPSDRFSAERPEGSISTLTIQRTEQRDSAMYRCASSLHGTYNTGELFFGEGSRLTVL.

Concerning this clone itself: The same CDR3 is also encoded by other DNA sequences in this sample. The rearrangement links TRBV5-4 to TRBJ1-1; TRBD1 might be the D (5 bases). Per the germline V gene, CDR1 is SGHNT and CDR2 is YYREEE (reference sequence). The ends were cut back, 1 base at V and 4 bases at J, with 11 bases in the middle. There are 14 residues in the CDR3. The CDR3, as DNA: TGTGCCAGCAGCTTGTTCGGGGGGGGCACTGAAGCTTTCTTT. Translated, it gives CASSLFGGGTEAFF.